These 15 T cell receptor beta chains share one sample of origin, sequenced in a study of tacrolimus-resistant gene-edited T cells for transplant recipients. Generated by immunoSEQ multiplex PCR, the TCRdb table keeps only in-frame clones and is missing some. In the table there are about 690 clones, around 50% of which are singletons. Overlapping CMV pp65 and IE-1 peptide pools stimulated the PBMCs for roughly 6 hours before IFNgamma secretion enrichment. Electroporation was not applied to the unmodified control products, which were expanded in parallel. Culture with recombinant human IL-7 and IL-15 expanded the enriched CMV-specific T cells. The sequenced sample was a CMV-specific product grown in culture. These receptors originate from a human donor in good health, a blood donor.

The genes are TRBV18 and TRBJ2-7; TRBD2 matches at 11 bases. The V gene's germline CDR1 is KGHSH and CDR2 LQKENI. The V and J ends lost 6 bases and 0 bases, in that order; junction bases with no gene match: 4. This CDR3 comprises 15 residues. The CDR3 DNA reads as TGTGCCAGCTCGTCCACTAGCGGGGGCTCCTACGAGCAGTACTTC. Translated: CASSSTSGGSYEQYF. Full variable domain (outside the CDR3, taken from reference TRBV18 and TRBJ2-7): NAGVMQNPRHLVRRRGQEARLRCSPMKGHSHVYWYRQLPEEGLKFMVYLQKENIIDESGMPKERFSAEFPKEGPSILRIQQVVRGDSAAYFCASSSTSGGSYEQYFGPGTRLTVT.

V usage is TRBV3-1 (or the pseudogene TRBV3-2) and J usage is TRBJ2-2, with 8 nucleotides matching TRBD1. The length of the CDR3 is 19 residues. V shed 0 bases and J 6 bases; nucleotides not matched to a gene: 15. Germline V CDR1 and CDR2: LGHDT, YNNKEL (reference sequence). The CDR3 protein is CASSQEFRDRRRPPGELFF. The CDR3 DNA sequence: TGTGCCAGCAGCCAAGAATTCCGGGACAGGAGAAGACCACCCGGGGAGCTGTTTTTT.

Only a few counts were recorded for this clone. V and J are TRBV4-1 and TRBJ2-1; TRBD2 aligns across 12 bases. The CDR3 totals 15 residues. Unmatched junction bases numbered 5, after V lost 1 base and J lost 10 bases. Germline assignment: CDR1 MGHRA and CDR2 YSYEKL. For the CDR3, the DNA is TGCGCCAGCAGCCAAGCGGGACTAGCGGGTTCGGAGCAGTTCTTC. Protein product: CASSQAGLAGSEQFF.

Judged by abundance, this clone is medium-sized. The rearrangement joins TRBV7-8 to TRBJ1-4; D is undetermined. Trimming cost V 3 bases and J 8 bases, with 16 bases left between them. Per germline, CDR1 SGHVS and CDR2 FQNEAQ. The CDR3 consists of 15 residues. The CDR3 bases are TGTGCCAGCAGCTTGACTCCCTTGGGAAGAGAAAAACTGTTTTTT. Translated, it gives CASSLTPLGREKLFF.

The rearrangement links TRBV30 to TRBJ1-1, with D hard to call. Trimming took off 4 bases at V and 6 bases at J, with 12 bases between the two ends. Germline CDR1 reads GTSNPN; CDR2 reads SVGIG (reference sequence). The CDR3 covers 12 residues. The CDR3 spells CAWMYLSAEAFF. The CDR3 nucleotides are TGTGCCTGGATGTACTTATCCGCTGAAGCTTTCTTT.

This clone was counted once. Here the CDR3 reads CATSIGVEQFF. As DNA, the CDR3 is TGTGCCACCTCAATAGGGGTTGAGCAGTTCTTC. The chain has TRBV10-3 and TRBJ2-1, with a tentative D call TRBD1 (5 bases). Germline V lookup: CDR1 ENHRY, CDR2 SYGVKD. The length of the CDR3 is 11 residues. V was pared by 10 bases and J by 9 bases, with 13 bases between.

CDR3 sequence: CASSVEAGYNTGELFF. DNA for the CDR3: TGTGCCAGCAGCGTAGAGGCAGGGTACAACACCGGGGAGCTGTTTTTT. The V call is TRBV9, the J call TRBJ2-2, with D tentatively TRBD1 (5 bases). The CDR3 has 16 amino acids. Germline assignment: CDR1 SGDLS and CDR2 YYNGEE. V was clipped by 0 bases and J by 2 bases, with 11 bases between them.

In the case of this clone: A much larger clonotype is one base distant, so this may be a read error. The same CDR3 also results from other DNA sequences found in this sample. The rearrangement links TRBV10-3 to TRBJ2-1; D remains unclear. Germline V gene data show CDR1 as ENHRY and CDR2 as SYGVKD. The CDR3 is made up of 11 amino acids. V was pared by 10 bases and J by 7 bases, with 11 bases between. This CDR3 reads CASSLGNEQFF. CDR3 coding DNA: TGTGCCAGCTCCCTAGGAAATGAGCAGTTCTTC.

The sample holds one count of this clone. The rearrangement uses TRBV6-2 or TRBV6-3 and TRBJ1-6; D remains ambiguous. Trimming removed 2 bases at V and 9 bases at J, with 11 bases between. The CDR3 spans 14 residues. The germline V gene has CDR1 MNHEY and CDR2 SVGEGT. The CDR3 is CASSYGPDASPLHF. CDR3 DNA: TGTGCCAGCAGTTACGGGCCCGATGCTTCACCCCTCCACTTT.

This clone ranks as medium-sized. CDR3 sequence reads: CALQGHPNTEAFF. CDR3 bases: TGTGCCCTACAGGGGCACCCGAACACTGAAGCTTTCTTT. The chain links TRBV30 to TRBJ1-1, with 7 bases lining up with TRBD1. CDR1 GTSNPN and CDR2 SVGIG come from the germline V gene (reference sequence). The V segment lost 8 bases and the J segment 1 base; nucleotides outside the gene matches: 7. The CDR3 loop spans 13 amino acids.

This chain joins TRBV29-1 and TRBJ2-7, with a tentative D call TRBD1 (6 bases). The V end was cut by 5 bases, the J end by 7 bases, with 18 bases between. CDR3 size: 13 residues. Germline values: CDR1 SQVTM, CDR2 ANQGSEA. CDR3 nucleotides: TGCAGCGTTCCCGGGACACTCTCCCGGGAGCAGTACTTC. Its translation is CSVPGTLSREQYF.

Relative to its sample, this clone is medium-sized. V gene TRBV11-3 combines with J gene TRBJ1-1, with no clear D. V lost 4 bases to trimming and J lost 2 bases, with 11 bases between them. The CDR3 runs 14 residues. Per the germline V gene, CDR1 is SGHNT and CDR2 is YENEEA. The CDR3 nucleotides are TGTGCCAGCAGCTCGGCCGGGCCAAACACTGAAGCTTTCTTT. Its translation is CASSSAGPNTEAFF.

Turning to this clone: The sample has other DNA sequences that encode this CDR3 too. This chain joins TRBV30 and TRBJ2-2; D ambiguous. CDR1 is GTSNPN and CDR2 is SVGIG in the germline V gene (reference sequence). Trimming left V 3 bases short and J 3 bases short, with 8 bases between. This CDR3 has 13 residues. The CDR3 reads CAWRGFYTGELFF. In nucleotides, the CDR3 is TGTGCCTGGAGGGGTTTCTACACCGGGGAGCTGTTTTTT.

The chain is built from TRBV30 and TRBJ2-7; D call uncertain. The CDR3 has 15 residues. V was cut by 1 base and J by 0 bases, with 13 bases left in between. CDR1 is GTSNPN and CDR2 is SVGIG in the germline V gene (reference sequence). CDR3 coding DNA: TGTGCCTGGAGTGCGCCAGTAATTGGCTCCTACGAGCAGTACTTC. It is translated as CAWSAPVIGSYEQYF.

This clone has only one observation. Here the CDR3 DNA reads TGTGCCAGCAGCCTTACGGACAGGGCAGAGAGTGGCTACACCTTC. The encoded protein is CASSLTDRAESGYTF. V is TRBV3-1 (or the pseudogene TRBV3-2) and J is TRBJ1-2; TRBD1 agrees at 8 bases. This CDR3 is built from 15 residues. CDR1 is LGHDT, CDR2 YNNKEL, per germline (reference sequence). Losses at the gene ends were 4 bases for V and 7 bases for J; bases not matched to a gene: 11.